The 9 T cell receptor beta chains below all came from one sample that was sequenced in a study of blood T cell repertoires in COVID-19. Clones were sequenced by immunoSEQ multiplex PCR, and TCRdb holds only the in-frame ones, with some missing. Counted here are roughly 430,000 clones, around 90% occurring once; the ten biggest clones make up about 2.1%. The specimen sequenced was PBMCs or T cells enriched from blood (not recorded which). The receptors originated from a middle-aged woman with acute COVID-19.

This chain links TRBV7-9 with TRBJ1-1; D unresolved. From germline, CDR1 is SEHNR and CDR2 FQNEAQ (reference sequence). CDR3 length equals 16 residues. The ends were cut back, 0 bases at V and 0 bases at J, with 11 bases in the middle. The CDR3 is CASSLAAGFLNTEAFF. The DNA of the CDR3 is TGTGCCAGCAGCTTAGCGGCGGGGTTTTTGAACACTGAAGCTTTCTTT.

V is TRBV5-1 and J is TRBJ1-2, with 10 bases lining up with TRBD1. Germline V CDR1 and CDR2: SGHRS, YFSETQ. Trimming took 4 bases from V and 5 from J; bases not matched to a gene: 8. The CDR3 contains 15 residues. CDR3 loop: CASSTGTGENYGYTF. The CDR3 DNA follows: TGCGCCAGCAGCACCGGGACAGGGGAGAATTATGGCTACACCTTC.

V and J are TRBV7-8 and TRBJ2-1; a possible D gene is TRBD1 (5 bases). This CDR3 comprises 16 residues. Deletions cut 1 base from V and 3 bases from J, with 13 bases between. CDR1 and CDR2 from the germline V gene are SGHVS and FQNEAQ. For the CDR3, the DNA is TGTGCCAGCAGCTTAGGGAGTCAGGGCATCTACAATGAGCAGTTCTTC. It translates to CASSLGSQGIYNEQFF.

The chain combines TRBV5-4 with TRBJ2-7; 7 nucleotides agree with TRBD2. Per germline, CDR1 SGHNT and CDR2 YYREEE (reference sequence). The V segment lost 4 bases and the J segment 2 bases; nucleotides outside the gene matches: 6. This CDR3 has 14 amino acids. The CDR3 region has the DNA TGTGCCAGCAGCAGAGCCGGGACTACCTACGAGCAGTACTTC. Amino acids: CASSRAGTTYEQYF. Together with reference TRBV5-4 and TRBJ2-7, the CDR3 gives the full variable domain: ETGVTQSPTHLIKTRGQQVTLRCSSQSGHNTVSWYQQALGQGPQFIFQYYREEENGRGNFPPRFSGLQFPNYSSELNVNALELDDSALYLCASSRAGTTYEQYFGPGTRLTVT.

This clone was observed once. This chain connects TRBV19 to TRBJ1-1, with TRBD1 as a possible D gene (5 bases). The CDR3 contains 14 residues. Trimming cost V 4 bases and J 2 bases, with 11 bases left between them. The V gene's germline CDR1 is LNHDA and CDR2 SQIVND (reference sequence). CDR3 bases: TGTGCCAGTAGTACAAGACAGTTTAACACTGAAGCTTTCTTT. This encodes CASSTRQFNTEAFF.

A remark on this clone: Other nucleotide sequences from this sample produce the same CDR3. The CDR3 reads CASGTGALNTEAFF. The CDR3 bases are TGTGCCAGCGGGACAGGGGCGCTGAACACTGAAGCTTTCTTT. The chain is built from TRBV5-4 and TRBJ1-1; 10 bases fit TRBD1. V was clipped by 7 bases and J by 0 bases; unmatched bases: 3. The CDR3 is 14 residues long. CDR1 and CDR2 (germline): SGHNT, YYREEE (reference sequence).

V usage is TRBV6-6 and J usage is TRBJ1-1; unclear D gene. The CDR3 is 21 amino acids. The V gene lost 5 bases and the J gene lost 0 bases, with 31 bases spanning the gap. Germline CDR1 is MNHNY and CDR2 is SVGAGI (reference sequence). CDR3 DNA: TGTGCCAGCAGTCTAGTGCAAGCTCGGCGGCGGAGACTGCTTTTGAACACTGAAGCTTTCTTT. The encoded protein is CASSLVQARRRRLLLNTEAFF.

The rearrangement links TRBV11-2 to TRBJ1-2; no clear D. The CDR3 extends over 12 amino acids. Germline CDR1 and CDR2: SGHAT and FQNNGV. Trimming cost V 5 bases and J 1 base, with 5 bases left between them. CDR3 coding DNA: TGTGCCAGCAGCACAAGTAACTATGGCTACACCTTC. Translated: CASSTSNYGYTF.

Many counts were recorded for this clone. This chain joins TRBV12-3 or TRBV12-4 and TRBJ2-2; tentatively, D is TRBD2 (5 bases). V was pared by 6 bases and J by 9 bases, with 11 bases between. The CDR3 has 12 residues. The CDR3 sequence: CASRLGPRELFF. The CDR3 DNA is TGTGCCAGCAGACTAGGGCCTCGGGAGCTGTTTTTT.